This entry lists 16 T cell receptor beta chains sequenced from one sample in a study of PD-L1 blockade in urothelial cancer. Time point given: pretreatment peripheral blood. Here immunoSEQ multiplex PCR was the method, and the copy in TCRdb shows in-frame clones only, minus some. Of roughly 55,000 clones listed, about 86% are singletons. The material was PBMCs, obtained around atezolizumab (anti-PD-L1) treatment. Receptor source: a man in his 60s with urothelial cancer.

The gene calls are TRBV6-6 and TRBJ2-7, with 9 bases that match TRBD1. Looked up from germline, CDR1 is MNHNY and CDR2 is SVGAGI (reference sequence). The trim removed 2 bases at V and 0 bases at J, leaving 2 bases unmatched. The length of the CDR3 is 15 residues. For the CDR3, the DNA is TGTGCCAGCAGTTACGGGACAGGGAGCTCCTACGAGCAGTACTTC. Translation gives CASSYGTGSSYEQYF.

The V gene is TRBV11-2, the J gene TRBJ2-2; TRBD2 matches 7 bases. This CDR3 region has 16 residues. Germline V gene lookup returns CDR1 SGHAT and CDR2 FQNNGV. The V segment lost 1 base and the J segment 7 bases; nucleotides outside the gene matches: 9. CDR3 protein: CASSLVLGGRGGELFF. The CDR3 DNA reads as TGTGCCAGCAGCTTAGTATTGGGAGGGCGTGGCGGGGAGCTGTTTTTT.

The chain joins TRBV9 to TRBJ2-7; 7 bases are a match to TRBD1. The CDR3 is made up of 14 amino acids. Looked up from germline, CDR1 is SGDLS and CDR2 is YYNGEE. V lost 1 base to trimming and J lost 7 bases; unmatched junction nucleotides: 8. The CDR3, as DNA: TGTGCCAGCAGCGTACCCACAGGGGCCGGGGAGCAGTACTTC. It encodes CASSVPTGAGEQYF. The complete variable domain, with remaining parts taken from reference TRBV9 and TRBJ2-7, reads DSGVTQTPKHLITATGQRVTLRCSPRSGDLSVYWYQQSLDQGLQFLIQYYNGEERAKGNILERFSAQQFPDLHSELNLSSLELGDSALYFCASSVPTGAGEQYFGPGTRLTVT.

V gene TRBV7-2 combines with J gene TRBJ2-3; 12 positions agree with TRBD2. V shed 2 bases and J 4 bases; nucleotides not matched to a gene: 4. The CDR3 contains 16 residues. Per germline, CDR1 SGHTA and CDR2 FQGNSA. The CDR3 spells CASSLQASGGADTQYF. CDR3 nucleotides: TGTGCCAGCAGCTTACAGGCTAGCGGGGGGGCAGATACGCAGTATTTT.

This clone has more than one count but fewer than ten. For the CDR3, the DNA is TGCGCCAGCAGCCTAGGAGTCGGTCGATCCTACGAGCAGTACTTC. Translating gives CASSLGVGRSYEQYF. The V call is TRBV4-1, the J call TRBJ2-7; D unresolved. Germline CDR1 MGHRA, CDR2 YSYEKL. V lost 4 bases, J lost 1 base, and 14 bases lay in between. This CDR3 is 15 amino acids long.

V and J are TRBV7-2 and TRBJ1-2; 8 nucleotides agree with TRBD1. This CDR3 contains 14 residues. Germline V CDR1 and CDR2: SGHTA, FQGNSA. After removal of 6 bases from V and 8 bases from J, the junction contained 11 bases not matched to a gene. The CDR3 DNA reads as TGTGCCAGCAGACAAGGACAGGGTAGAAGGGGCTACACCTTC. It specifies CASRQGQGRRGYTF. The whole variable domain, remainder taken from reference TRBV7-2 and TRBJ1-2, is GAGVSQSPSNKVTEKGKDVELRCDPISGHTALYWYRQSLGQGLEFLIYFQGNSAPDKSGLPSDRFSAERTGGSVSTLTIQRTQQEDSAVYLCASRQGQGRRGYTFGSGTRLTVV.

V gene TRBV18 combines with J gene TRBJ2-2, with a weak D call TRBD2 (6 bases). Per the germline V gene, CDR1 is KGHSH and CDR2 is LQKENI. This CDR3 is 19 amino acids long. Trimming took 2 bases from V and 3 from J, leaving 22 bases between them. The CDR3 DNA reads TGTGCCAGCTCACCAAGTGGGATGGCGGGCGGGGAGGACACCGGGGAGCTGTTTTTT. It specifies CASSPSGMAGGEDTGELFF.

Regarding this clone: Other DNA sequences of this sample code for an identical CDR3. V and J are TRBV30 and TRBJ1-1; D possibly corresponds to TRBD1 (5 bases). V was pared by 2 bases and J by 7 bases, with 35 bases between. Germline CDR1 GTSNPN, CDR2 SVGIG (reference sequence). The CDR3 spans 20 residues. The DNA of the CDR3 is TGTGCCTGGAGTTCTTTCACCCCCAGGGCAACGGTAACCCTAACCGTTGAAGCTTTCTTT. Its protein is CAWSSFTPRATVTLTVEAFF.

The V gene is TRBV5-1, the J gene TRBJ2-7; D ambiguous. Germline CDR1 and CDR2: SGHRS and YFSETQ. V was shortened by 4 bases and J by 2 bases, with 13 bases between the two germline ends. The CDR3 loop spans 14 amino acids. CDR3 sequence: CASSPQVETYEQYF. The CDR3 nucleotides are TGCGCCAGCAGCCCCCAGGTAGAGACCTACGAGCAGTACTTC.

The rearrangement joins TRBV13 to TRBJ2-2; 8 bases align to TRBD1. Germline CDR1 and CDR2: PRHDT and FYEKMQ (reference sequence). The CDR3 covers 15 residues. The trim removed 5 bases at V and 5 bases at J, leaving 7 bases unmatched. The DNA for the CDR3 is TGTGCCAGCAGCGTAAGCACAGGGGGTACCGGGGAGCTGTTTTTT. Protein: CASSVSTGGTGELFF.

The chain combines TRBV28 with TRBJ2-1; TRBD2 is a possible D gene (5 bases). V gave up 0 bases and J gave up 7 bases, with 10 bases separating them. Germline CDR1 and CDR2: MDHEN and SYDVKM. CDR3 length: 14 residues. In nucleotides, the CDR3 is TGTGCCAGCAGTTTATGGGGCGGCGGGAATGAGCAGTTCTTC. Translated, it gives CASSLWGGGNEQFF.

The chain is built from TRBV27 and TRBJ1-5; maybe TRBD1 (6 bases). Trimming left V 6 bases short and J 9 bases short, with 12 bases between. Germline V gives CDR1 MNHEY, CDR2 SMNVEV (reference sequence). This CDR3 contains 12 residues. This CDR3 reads CASSSGVGPQHF. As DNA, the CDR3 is TGTGCCAGCAGCTCAGGGGTTGGGCCCCAGCATTTT.

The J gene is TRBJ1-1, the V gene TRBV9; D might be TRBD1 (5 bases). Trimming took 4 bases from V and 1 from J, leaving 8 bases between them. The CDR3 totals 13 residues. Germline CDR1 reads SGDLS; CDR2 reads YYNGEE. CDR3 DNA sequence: TGTGCCAGCAGCACAAGGGGGAACACTGAAGCTTTCTTT. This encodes CASSTRGNTEAFF.

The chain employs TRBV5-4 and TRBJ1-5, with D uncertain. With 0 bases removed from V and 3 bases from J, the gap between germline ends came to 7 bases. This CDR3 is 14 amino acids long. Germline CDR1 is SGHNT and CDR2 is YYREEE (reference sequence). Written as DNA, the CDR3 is TGTGCCAGCAGCTTGGCGGGGTTCAATCAGCCCCAGCATTTT. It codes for CASSLAGFNQPQHF. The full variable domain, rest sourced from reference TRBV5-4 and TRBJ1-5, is ETGVTQSPTHLIKTRGQQVTLRCSSQSGHNTVSWYQQALGQGPQFIFQYYREEENGRGNFPPRFSGLQFPNYSSELNVNALELDDSALYLCASSLAGFNQPQHFGDGTRLSIL.

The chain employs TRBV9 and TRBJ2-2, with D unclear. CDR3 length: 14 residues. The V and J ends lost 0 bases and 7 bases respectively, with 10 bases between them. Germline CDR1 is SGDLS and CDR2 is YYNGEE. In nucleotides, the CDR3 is TGTGCCAGCAGCGTAGAGCTCACCCACGGGGAGCTGTTTTTT. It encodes CASSVELTHGELFF.

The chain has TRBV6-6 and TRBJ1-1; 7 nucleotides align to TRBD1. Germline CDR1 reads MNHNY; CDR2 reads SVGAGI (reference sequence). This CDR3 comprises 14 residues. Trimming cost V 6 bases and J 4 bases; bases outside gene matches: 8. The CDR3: CASRSGTVFTEAFF. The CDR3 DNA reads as TGTGCCAGCAGATCCGGGACAGTATTCACTGAAGCTTTCTTT.